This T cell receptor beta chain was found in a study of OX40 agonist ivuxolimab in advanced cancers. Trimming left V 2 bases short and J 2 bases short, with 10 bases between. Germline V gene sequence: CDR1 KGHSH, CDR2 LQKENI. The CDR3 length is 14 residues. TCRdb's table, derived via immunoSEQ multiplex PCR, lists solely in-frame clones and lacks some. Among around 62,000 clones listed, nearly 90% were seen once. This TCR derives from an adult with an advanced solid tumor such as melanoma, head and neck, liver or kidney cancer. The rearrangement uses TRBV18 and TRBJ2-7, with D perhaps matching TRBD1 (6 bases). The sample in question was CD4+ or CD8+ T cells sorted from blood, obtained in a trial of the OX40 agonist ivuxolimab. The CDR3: CASSPRTEAYEQYF. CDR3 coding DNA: TGTGCCAGCTCACCAAGGACAGAGGCCTACGAGCAGTACTTC.